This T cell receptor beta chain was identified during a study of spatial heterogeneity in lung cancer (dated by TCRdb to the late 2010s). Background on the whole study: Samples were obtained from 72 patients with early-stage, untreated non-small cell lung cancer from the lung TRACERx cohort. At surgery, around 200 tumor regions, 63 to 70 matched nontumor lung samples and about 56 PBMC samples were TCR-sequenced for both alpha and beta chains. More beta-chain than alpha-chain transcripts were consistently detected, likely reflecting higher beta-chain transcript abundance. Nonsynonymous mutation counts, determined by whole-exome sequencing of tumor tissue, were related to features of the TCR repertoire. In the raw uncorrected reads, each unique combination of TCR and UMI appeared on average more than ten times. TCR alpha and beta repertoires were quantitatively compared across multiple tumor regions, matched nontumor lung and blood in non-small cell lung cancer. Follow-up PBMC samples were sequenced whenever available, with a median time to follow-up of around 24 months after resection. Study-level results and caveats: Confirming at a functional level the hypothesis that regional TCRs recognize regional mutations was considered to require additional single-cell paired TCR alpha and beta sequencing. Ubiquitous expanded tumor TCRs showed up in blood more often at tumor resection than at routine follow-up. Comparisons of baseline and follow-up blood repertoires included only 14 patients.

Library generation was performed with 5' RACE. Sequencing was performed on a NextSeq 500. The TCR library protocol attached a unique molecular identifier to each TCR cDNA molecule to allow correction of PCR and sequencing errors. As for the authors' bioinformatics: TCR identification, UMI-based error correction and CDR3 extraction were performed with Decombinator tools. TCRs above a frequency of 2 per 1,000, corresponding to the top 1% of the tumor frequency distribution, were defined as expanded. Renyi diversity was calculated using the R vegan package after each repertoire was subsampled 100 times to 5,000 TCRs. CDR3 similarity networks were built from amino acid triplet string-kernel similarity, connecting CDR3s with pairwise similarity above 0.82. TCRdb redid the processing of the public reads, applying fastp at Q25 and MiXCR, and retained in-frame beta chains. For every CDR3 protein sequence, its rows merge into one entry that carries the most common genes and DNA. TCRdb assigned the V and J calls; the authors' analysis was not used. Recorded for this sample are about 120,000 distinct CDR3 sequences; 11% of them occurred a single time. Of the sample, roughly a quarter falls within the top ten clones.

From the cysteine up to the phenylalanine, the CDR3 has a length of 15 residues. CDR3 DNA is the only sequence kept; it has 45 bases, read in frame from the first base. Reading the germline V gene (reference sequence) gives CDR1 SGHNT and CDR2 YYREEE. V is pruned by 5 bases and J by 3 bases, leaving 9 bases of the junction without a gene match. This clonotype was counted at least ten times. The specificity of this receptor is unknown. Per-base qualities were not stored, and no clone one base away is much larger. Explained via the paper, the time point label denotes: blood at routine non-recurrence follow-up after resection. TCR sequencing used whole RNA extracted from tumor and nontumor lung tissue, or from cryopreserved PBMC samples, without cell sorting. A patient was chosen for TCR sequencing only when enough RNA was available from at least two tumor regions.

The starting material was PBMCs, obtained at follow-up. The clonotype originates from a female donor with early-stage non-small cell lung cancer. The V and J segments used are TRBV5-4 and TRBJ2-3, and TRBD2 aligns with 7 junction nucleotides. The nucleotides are TGTGCCAGCAGAAAAGGACTAGTCGGTACAGATACGCAGTATTTT. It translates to CASRKGLVGTDTQYF.